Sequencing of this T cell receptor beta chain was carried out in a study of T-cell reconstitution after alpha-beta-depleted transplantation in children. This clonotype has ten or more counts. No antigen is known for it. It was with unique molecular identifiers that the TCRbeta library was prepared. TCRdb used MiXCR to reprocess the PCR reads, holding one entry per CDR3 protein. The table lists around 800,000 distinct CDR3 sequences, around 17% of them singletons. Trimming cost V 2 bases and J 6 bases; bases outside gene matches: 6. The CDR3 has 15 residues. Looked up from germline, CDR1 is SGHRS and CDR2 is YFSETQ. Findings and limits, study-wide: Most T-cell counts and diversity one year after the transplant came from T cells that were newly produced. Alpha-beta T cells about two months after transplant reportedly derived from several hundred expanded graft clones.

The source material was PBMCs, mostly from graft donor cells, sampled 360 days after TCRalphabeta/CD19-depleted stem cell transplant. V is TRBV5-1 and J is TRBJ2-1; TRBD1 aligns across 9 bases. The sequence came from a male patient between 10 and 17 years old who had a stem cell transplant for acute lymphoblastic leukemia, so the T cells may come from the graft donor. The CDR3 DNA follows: TGCGCCAGCAGCTTAACAGGGGGCATGGGCAATGAGCAGTTCTTC. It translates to CASSLTGGMGNEQFF.